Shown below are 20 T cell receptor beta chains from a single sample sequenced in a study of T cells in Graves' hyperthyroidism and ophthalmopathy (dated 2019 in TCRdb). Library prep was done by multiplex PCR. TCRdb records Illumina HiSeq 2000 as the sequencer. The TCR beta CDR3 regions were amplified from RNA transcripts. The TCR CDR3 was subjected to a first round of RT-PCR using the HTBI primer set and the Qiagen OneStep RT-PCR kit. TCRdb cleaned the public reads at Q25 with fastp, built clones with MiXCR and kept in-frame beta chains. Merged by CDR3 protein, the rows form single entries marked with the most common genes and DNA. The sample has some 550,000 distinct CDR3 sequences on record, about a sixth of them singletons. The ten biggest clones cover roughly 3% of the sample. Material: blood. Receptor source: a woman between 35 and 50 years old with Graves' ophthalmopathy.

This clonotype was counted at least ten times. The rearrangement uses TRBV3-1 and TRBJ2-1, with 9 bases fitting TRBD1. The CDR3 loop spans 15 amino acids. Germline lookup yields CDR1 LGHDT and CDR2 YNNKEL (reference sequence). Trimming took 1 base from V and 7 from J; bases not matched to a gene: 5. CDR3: CASSQGGTGLNEQFF. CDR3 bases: TGTGCCAGCAGCCAAGGGGGGACAGGGCTAAATGAGCAGTTCTTC.

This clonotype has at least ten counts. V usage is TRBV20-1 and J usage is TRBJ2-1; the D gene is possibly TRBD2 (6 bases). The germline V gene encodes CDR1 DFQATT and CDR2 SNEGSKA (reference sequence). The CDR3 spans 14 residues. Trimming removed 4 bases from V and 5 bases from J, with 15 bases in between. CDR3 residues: CSAIGTQLNNEQFF. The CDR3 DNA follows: TGCAGTGCTATCGGGACTCAACTAAACAATGAGCAGTTCTTC.

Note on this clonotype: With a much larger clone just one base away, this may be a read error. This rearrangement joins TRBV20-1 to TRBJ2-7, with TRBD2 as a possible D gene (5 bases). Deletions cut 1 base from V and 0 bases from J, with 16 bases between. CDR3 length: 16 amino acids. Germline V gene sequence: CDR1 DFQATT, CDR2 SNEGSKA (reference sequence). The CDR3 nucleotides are TGCAGTGCTAGAGGTCTCTTTCGGGGAGACTCCTACGAGCAGTACTTC. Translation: CSARGLFRGDSYEQYF.

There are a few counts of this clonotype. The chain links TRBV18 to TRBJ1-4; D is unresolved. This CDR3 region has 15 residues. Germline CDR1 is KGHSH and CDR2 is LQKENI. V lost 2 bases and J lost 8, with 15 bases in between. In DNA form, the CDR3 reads TGTGCCAGCTCACCATCGGGTGGGATGGGCGAAAAACTGTTTTTT. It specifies CASSPSGGMGEKLFF.

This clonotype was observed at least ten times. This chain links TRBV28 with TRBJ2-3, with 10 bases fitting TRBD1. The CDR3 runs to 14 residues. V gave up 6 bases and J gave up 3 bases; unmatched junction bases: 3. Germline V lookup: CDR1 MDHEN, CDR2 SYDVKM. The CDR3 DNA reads TGTGCCAGCAGGAGGGACAGGGGTACAGATACGCAGTATTTT. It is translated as CASRRDRGTDTQYF.

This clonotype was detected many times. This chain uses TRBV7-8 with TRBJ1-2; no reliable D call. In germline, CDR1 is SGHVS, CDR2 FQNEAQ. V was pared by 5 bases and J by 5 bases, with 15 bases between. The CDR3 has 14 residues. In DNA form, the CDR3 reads TGTGCCAGCAGCCCAATCCGACTGCTGTATGGCTACACCTTC. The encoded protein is CASSPIRLLYGYTF.

The CDR3 nucleotides are TGCAGTGCTAGAGGATGGACAGCGAACACCGGGGAGCTGTTTTTT. This encodes CSARGWTANTGELFF. The chain recombines TRBV20-1 with TRBJ2-2, with a possible D match to TRBD1 (6 bases). Trimming took off 1 base at V and 0 bases at J, with 9 bases between the two ends. CDR3 size: 15 residues. Germline V gene sequence: CDR1 DFQATT, CDR2 SNEGSKA (reference sequence).

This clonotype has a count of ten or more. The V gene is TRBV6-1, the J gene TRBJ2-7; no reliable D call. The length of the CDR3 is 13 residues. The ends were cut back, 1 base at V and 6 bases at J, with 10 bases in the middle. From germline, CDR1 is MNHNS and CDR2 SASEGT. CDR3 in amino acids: CASSEGYRAEQYF. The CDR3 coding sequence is TGTGCCAGCAGTGAAGGTTACCGCGCCGAGCAGTACTTC.

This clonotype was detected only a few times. The CDR3 protein is CASSHTQGEGEQFF. The CDR3 nucleotides read TGTGCCAGTAGCCATACACAAGGGGAGGGTGAGCAGTTCTTC. The chain uses TRBV19 and TRBJ2-1; 7 nucleotides align to TRBD2. With 6 bases clipped from V and 9 bases from J, the junction kept 11 bases outside the gene matches. The CDR3 has 14 amino acids. Germline V CDR1 and CDR2: LNHDA, SQIVND (reference sequence).

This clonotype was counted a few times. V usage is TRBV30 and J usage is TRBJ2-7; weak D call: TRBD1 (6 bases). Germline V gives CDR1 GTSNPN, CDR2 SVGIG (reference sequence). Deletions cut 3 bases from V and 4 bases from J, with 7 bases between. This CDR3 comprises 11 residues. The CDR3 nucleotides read TGTGCCTGGAGGCAGGGGTACGAGCAGTACTTC. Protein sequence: CAWRQGYEQYF.

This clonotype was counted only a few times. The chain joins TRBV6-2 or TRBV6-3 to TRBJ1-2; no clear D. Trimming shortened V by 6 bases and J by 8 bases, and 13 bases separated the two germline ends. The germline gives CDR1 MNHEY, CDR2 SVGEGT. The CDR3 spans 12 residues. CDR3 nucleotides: TGTGCCAGCAGCCCCTCCTCCTTAGGCTACACCTTC. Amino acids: CASSPSSLGYTF.

This CDR3 is CSVGPRGPYNEQFF. Here the CDR3 DNA reads TGCAGCGTTGGACCCAGGGGTCCCTACAATGAGCAGTTCTTC. This chain uses TRBV29-1 with TRBJ2-1; a weak D match, TRBD1 (6 bases). Germline CDR1 is SQVTM and CDR2 is ANQGSEA. The CDR3 has 14 residues. The germline V and J ends were trimmed by 4 bases and 2 bases, with 12 bases remaining between them.

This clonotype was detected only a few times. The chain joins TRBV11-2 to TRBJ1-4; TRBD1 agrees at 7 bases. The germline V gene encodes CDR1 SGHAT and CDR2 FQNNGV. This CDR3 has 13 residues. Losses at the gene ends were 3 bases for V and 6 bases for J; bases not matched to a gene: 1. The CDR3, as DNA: TGTGCCAGCAGCTTTACAGGGGATGAAAAACTGTTTTTT. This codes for CASSFTGDEKLFF.

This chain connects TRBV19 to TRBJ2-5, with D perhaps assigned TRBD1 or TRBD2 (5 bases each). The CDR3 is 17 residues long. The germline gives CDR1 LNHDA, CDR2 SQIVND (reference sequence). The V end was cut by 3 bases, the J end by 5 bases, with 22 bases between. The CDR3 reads CASSILPPGRDVETQYF. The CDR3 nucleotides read TGTGCCAGTAGTATTCTCCCTCCGGGACGGGATGTGGAGACCCAGTACTTC.

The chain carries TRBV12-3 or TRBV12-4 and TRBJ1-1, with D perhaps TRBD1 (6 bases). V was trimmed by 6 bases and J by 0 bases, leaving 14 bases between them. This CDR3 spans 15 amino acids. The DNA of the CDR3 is TGTGCCAGCAGCCCCCAGGGGACGATGAACACTGAAGCTTTCTTT. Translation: CASSPQGTMNTEAFF.

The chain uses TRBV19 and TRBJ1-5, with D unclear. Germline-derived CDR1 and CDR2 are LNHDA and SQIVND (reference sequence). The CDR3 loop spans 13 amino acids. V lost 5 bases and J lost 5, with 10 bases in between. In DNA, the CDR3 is TGTGCCAGTAGTCCACGGAGGGATCAGCCCCAGCATTTT. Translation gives CASSPRRDQPQHF.

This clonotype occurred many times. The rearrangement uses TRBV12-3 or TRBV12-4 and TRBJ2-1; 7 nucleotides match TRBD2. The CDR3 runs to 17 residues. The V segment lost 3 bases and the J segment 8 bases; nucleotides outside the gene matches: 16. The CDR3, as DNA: TGTGCCAGCAGTTTCGGAAGGTCTAGCGGTGTCATGGATGAGCAGTTCTTC. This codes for CASSFGRSSGVMDEQFF.

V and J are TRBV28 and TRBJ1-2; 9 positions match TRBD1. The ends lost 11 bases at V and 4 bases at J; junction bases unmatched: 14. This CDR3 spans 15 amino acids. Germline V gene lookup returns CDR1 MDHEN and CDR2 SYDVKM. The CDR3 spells CAGRQGERVGYGYTF. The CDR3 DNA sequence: TGTGCCGGCCGACAGGGGGAACGGGTAGGCTATGGCTACACCTTC.

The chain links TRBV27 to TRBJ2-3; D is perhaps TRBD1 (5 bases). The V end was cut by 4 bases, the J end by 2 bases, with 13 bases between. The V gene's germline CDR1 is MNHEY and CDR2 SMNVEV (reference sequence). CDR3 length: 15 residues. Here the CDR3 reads CASSSWGRPTDTQYF. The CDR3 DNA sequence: TGTGCCAGCAGTTCATGGGGCAGACCCACAGATACGCAGTATTTT.

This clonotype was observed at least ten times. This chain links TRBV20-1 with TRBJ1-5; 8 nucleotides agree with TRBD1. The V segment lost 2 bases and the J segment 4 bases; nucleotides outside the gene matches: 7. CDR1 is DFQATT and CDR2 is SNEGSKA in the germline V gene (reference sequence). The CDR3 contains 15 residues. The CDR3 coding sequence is TGCAGTGCTAGAAGGAGTCAGGGGGCGAATCAGCCCCAGCATTTT. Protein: CSARRSQGANQPQHF.